The T cell receptor (beta chain) described here comes from a study of blood T cell repertoires in COVID-19. Looking at the study overall: The analysed material was cDNA or gDNA that came from T cells, B-cell-depleted T cells, or PBMCs.

A few counts support this clone. The CDR3 sequence is 17 residues long. Trimming removed 2 bases from V and 2 bases from J; junction bases left unmatched: 10. The germline V gene has CDR1 PRHDT and CDR2 FYEKMQ (reference sequence). Sequencing used immunoSEQ multiplex PCR; TCRdb keeps in-frame clones, though not all of them. The table has about 54,000 clones, about nine tenths seen once. V gene TRBV13 combines with J gene TRBJ2-3, with 7 bases aligning to TRBD2. The receptor comes from a man between 45 and 60 years old with active COVID-19. The material sequenced was peripheral blood. The CDR3: CASSLSASGGYTDTQYF. CDR3 DNA sequence: TGTGCCAGCAGCTTATCCGCTAGCGGAGGCTACACAGATACGCAGTATTTT.